Below, 27 T cell receptor beta chains from the same sample are listed, as sequenced in a study of T cells expressing NK-cell markers. TCRdb reprocessed the 5' RACE reads and keeps a single row for each CDR3 protein, giving no DNA. In all, the sample yields 150,000 or so distinct CDR3 sequences. Sequencing was done on a sample of blood T cells: a sorted CD56 or NKG2C T cell subset, CD4+ or CD8+ T cells, or bulk PBMC T cells (not recorded which). These receptors all stem from a woman aged 50 to 60 in good health.

CDR3 amino acids: CASSSRDPTTDTQYF. The V gene is TRBV11-3, the J gene TRBJ2-3; without DNA, the TCRdb call of TRBD1 cannot be checked. Germline V gene data show CDR1 as SGHNT and CDR2 as YENEEA. The CDR3 length is 15 residues.

The CDR3 is CASSSREAGVGEQYF. The gene calls are TRBV14 and TRBJ2-7; TCRdb picks TRBD2, but there is no DNA to check that call. This CDR3 region has 15 residues. Per germline, CDR1 SGHDN and CDR2 FVKESK.

The chain carries TRBV7-8 and TRBJ2-3; TCRdb outputs TRBD2, but without DNA this stays unchecked. The CDR3 consists of 18 residues. Germline V gene data show CDR1 as SGHVS and CDR2 as FQNEAQ. This CDR3 reads CASSLVLAGGPAQDTQYF. Drawing the rest from reference TRBV7-8 and TRBJ2-3, the complete variable domain is GAGVSQSPRYKVAKRGQDVALRCDPISGHVSLFWYQQALGQGPEFLTYFQNEAQLDKSGLPSDRFFAERPEGSVSTLKIQRTQQEDSAVYLCASSLVLAGGPAQDTQYFGPGTRLTVL.

The chain carries TRBV13 and TRBJ1-4. Germline V CDR1 and CDR2: PRHDT, FYEKMQ (reference sequence). The CDR3 is 16 residues long. The CDR3 loop reads CASSLGPGSTNEKLFF. The variable domain in full, with the rest retrieved from reference TRBV13 and TRBJ1-4, is AAGVIQSPRHLIKEKRETATLKCYPIPRHDTVYWYQQGPGQDPQFLISFYEKMQSDKGSIPDRFSAQQFSDYHSELNMSSLELGDSALYFCASSLGPGSTNEKLFFGSGTQLSVL.

The J gene is TRBJ1-1, the V gene TRBV7-9; TCRdb's D call of TRBD1 is untestable without DNA. The germline CDR1 and CDR2 sequences are SEHNR and FQNEAQ (reference sequence). CDR3 size: 12 residues. CDR3 residues: CAGKQENTEAFF.

This chain uses TRBV29-1 with TRBJ2-7; with no DNA, the TCRdb D assignment of TRBD1 cannot be verified. Germline CDR1 is SQVTM and CDR2 is ANQGSEA. The CDR3 consists of 13 residues. The CDR3 sequence is CSVGDIGSYEQYF.

This chain uses TRBV5-1 with TRBJ2-7; TCRdb's D call of TRBD2 is untestable without DNA. Germline-derived CDR1 and CDR2 are SGHRS and YFSETQ. CDR3 length equals 13 residues. CDR3 loop: CASSGHAADEQYF.

V usage is TRBV15 and J usage is TRBJ2-3. This CDR3 region has 14 residues. From germline, CDR1 is LNHNV and CDR2 YYDKDF (reference sequence). The CDR3 sequence is CATSSLRSTDTQYF.

V usage is TRBV5-6 and J usage is TRBJ2-1; the D gene TCRdb calls, TRBD2, cannot be checked with no DNA. Germline-derived CDR1 and CDR2 are SGHDT and YYEEEE. There are 14 residues in the CDR3. This chain's CDR3 is CASSWGLGVREQFF.

The chain couples TRBV9 to TRBJ2-1; TCRdb designates TRBD2, a call that cannot be tested without DNA. CDR1 is SGDLS and CDR2 is YYNGEE in the germline V gene. This CDR3 region has 15 residues. The CDR3 protein is CASSDIAGETNEQFF.

This chain links TRBV11-3 with TRBJ2-3. There are 11 residues in the CDR3. The germline gives CDR1 SGHNT, CDR2 YENEEA. CDR3 residues: CASKHEDTQYF. Together with reference TRBV11-3 and TRBJ2-3, the CDR3 gives the full variable domain: EAGVVQSPRYKIIEKKQPVAFWCNPISGHNTLYWYLQNLGQGPELLIRYENEEAVDDSQLPKDRFSAERLKGVDSTLKIQPAELGDSAVYLCASKHEDTQYFGPGTRLTVL.

The chain uses TRBV6-1 and TRBJ1-2; the D gene TCRdb calls, TRBD1, cannot be checked with no DNA. Germline lookup yields CDR1 MNHNS and CDR2 SASEGT. This CDR3 is built from 14 residues. CDR3 sequence: CASSDEAGNYGYTF.

This chain links TRBV12-3 or TRBV12-4 with TRBJ2-1; TCRdb designates TRBD2, a call that cannot be tested without DNA. The CDR3 consists of 16 residues. CDR3 loop: CASSYSPGTKRDEQFF.

J is TRBJ2-1 and V is TRBV4-1; the TCRdb call, TRBD1, lacks DNA for checking. CDR1 is MGHRA, CDR2 YSYEKL, per germline. This CDR3 is built from 15 residues. The CDR3 spells CASSQDGGRYNEQFF.

The chain links TRBV6-5 to TRBJ2-5; TCRdb's assignment of TRBD2 cannot be checked, as there is no DNA. The CDR3 covers 16 residues. Germline CDR1 MNHEY, CDR2 SVGAGI. CDR3 residues: CALGNPRSGSRETQYF.

The chain uses TRBV27 and TRBJ2-1; TCRdb's assignment of TRBD2 cannot be checked, as there is no DNA. The CDR3 totals 14 residues. Germline assignment: CDR1 MNHEY and CDR2 SMNVEV (reference sequence). The CDR3 reads CASSLTSGRIEQFF.

The chain couples TRBV4-1 to TRBJ2-1; TCRdb selects TRBD2, and the lack of DNA leaves this call unchecked. CDR1 and CDR2 from the germline V gene are MGHRA and YSYEKL. This CDR3 is built from 16 residues. The CDR3 spells CASSQAGGGAYNEQFF.

The rearrangement links TRBV12-3 or TRBV12-4 to TRBJ2-5; lacking DNA, the TRBD2 call made by TCRdb goes unchecked. The CDR3 length is 14 residues. Here the CDR3 reads CASSFRGGQETQYF.

The rearrangement links TRBV29-1 to TRBJ2-2; TCRdb designates TRBD2, a call that cannot be tested without DNA. The V gene's germline CDR1 is SQVTM and CDR2 ANQGSEA. The CDR3 runs 15 residues. CDR3 loop: CSVGLAGGDTGELFF.

The rearrangement links TRBV11-2 to TRBJ2-1; the D gene TCRdb calls, TRBD1, cannot be checked with no DNA. Germline V gene lookup returns CDR1 SGHAT and CDR2 FQNNGV. The CDR3 sequence is 15 residues long. CDR3 sequence reads: CASSPRGAGYNEQFF.

The rearrangement joins TRBV27 to TRBJ2-1; TCRdb returns TRBD2, unconfirmable since there is no DNA. Germline V gene sequence: CDR1 MNHEY, CDR2 SMNVEV (reference sequence). CDR3 length equals 13 residues. The CDR3 loop reads CASSFGTFNEQFF.

The chain recombines TRBV27 with TRBJ1-5. Germline CDR1 reads MNHEY; CDR2 reads SMNVEV (reference sequence). The CDR3 runs 17 residues. Here the CDR3 reads CASSFSGPLYSNQPQHF.

The V call is TRBV3-1, the J call TRBJ2-1; as DNA is missing, the TRBD1 call by TCRdb cannot be tested. CDR3 length: 17 residues. In germline, CDR1 is LGHDT, CDR2 YNNKEL (reference sequence). This chain's CDR3 is CASSQAQRGGADNEQFF.

The V gene is TRBV27, the J gene TRBJ2-2; TCRdb picks TRBD1, but there is no DNA to check that call. The germline CDR1 and CDR2 sequences are MNHEY and SMNVEV (reference sequence). This CDR3 comprises 17 residues. The CDR3 reads CASSLPGVHSNTGELFF.

The rearrangement links TRBV25-1 to TRBJ2-1; the D gene TCRdb calls, TRBD1, cannot be checked with no DNA. Germline-derived CDR1 and CDR2 are MGHDK and SYGVNS. This CDR3 has 14 residues. This CDR3 reads CASSYPPPGNEQFF.

This chain uses TRBV20-1 with TRBJ2-3; the TCRdb D gene call, TRBD2, has no DNA to confirm it. Germline values: CDR1 DFQATT, CDR2 SNEGSKA (reference sequence). The CDR3 consists of 18 residues. The CDR3 region is CSARPIGLAGGNTDTQYF.

The chain is built from TRBV11-3 and TRBJ2-1. Germline V gene sequence: CDR1 SGHNT, CDR2 YENEEA. The CDR3 length is 15 residues. The CDR3 sequence is CASLSSSSSYNEQFF.